This TCR beta chain originates from a study of CXCR3-negative and CXCR3-positive naive CD8 T cells. 5' RACE with UMI labels generated the TRB cDNA libraries. TCRdb reanalyzed the 5' RACE reads, giving one entry per CDR3 protein sequence and no DNA. The table gives some 130,000 distinct CDR3 sequences; the top ten clones make up approximately 0.29% of it. Findings and caveats of the study: Most assays were run on fresh PBMCs (CXCR3 expression partially decreased after cryopreservation). Higher TRB CDR3 hydrophobicity marked CXCR3-positive naive cells relative to CXCR3-negative naive cells.

With regard to this clonotype: What it binds is not known.

The source material was naive CXCR3- CD8+ T cells from blood. Subset given: CD45RO-CCR7+CD27+CD95- naive CD8+ T cells lacking CXCR3 (TNR3-). This TCR was recovered from a human donor in good health. Some clones in this sample may be carry-over from other donors' samples.

CDR3 protein: CASSPGFNYGYTF. The gene calls are TRBV27 and TRBJ1-2; checking the TCRdb D call of TRBD1 is not possible without DNA. CDR1 and CDR2 from the germline V gene are MNHEY and SMNVEV (reference sequence). This CDR3 contains 13 residues.